Presented here are 30 T cell receptor beta chains from one specimen sequenced in a study of response to subunit inactivated influenza vaccine. TCRdb used MiXCR to reprocess the RT-PCR reads, holding one entry per CDR3 protein. The table lists 710,000 or so distinct CDR3 sequences, around 16% of them singletons. Material: PBMCs from blood, obtained roughly 12 days after vaccination. These receptors were obtained from a man aged 50 to 60 who received an inactivated influenza vaccine.

The J gene is TRBJ1-6, the V gene TRBV5-1; 7 bases align to TRBD1. The CDR3 is 15 amino acids. CDR1 SGHRS and CDR2 YFSETQ come from the germline V gene. After removal of 4 bases from V and 7 bases from J, the junction contained 8 bases not matched to a gene. The CDR3 here is CASSTTGVGNSPLHF. The DNA of the CDR3 is TGCGCCAGCAGCACAACAGGGGTAGGGAATTCACCCCTCCACTTT.

The chain is built from TRBV12-3 or TRBV12-4 and TRBJ2-4; D not certain. V was shortened by 5 bases and J by 5 bases, with 22 bases between the two germline ends. This CDR3 is 17 amino acids long. For the CDR3, the DNA is TGTGCCAGCAGTCGCGACCGCATCGGATCGGCCGAAAACATTCAGTACTTC. This encodes CASSRDRIGSAENIQYF.

In its sample, this clonotype was seen once. The V and J genes are TRBV5-4 and TRBJ2-3, with 10 bases fitting TRBD2. Trimming cost V 2 bases and J 6 bases; bases outside gene matches: 6. The germline gives CDR1 SGHNT, CDR2 YYREEE (reference sequence). The CDR3 runs to 15 residues. CDR3 sequence: CASSFTSGVADTQYF. The CDR3 nucleotides read TGTGCCAGCAGCTTTACTAGCGGGGTGGCGGATACGCAGTATTTT.

This chain joins TRBV12-3 or TRBV12-4 and TRBJ2-3, with 11 bases identical to TRBD1. This CDR3 has 15 residues. Germline trimming cut 5 bases from V and 6 bases from J; bases unmatched to any gene: 7. CDR3 residues: CASSRGQGVGDTQYF. The CDR3 coding sequence is TGTGCCAGCAGTAGGGGACAGGGGGTTGGGGATACGCAGTATTTT.

The chain couples TRBV5-1 to TRBJ2-3; 7 nucleotides match TRBD1. Trimming took 4 bases from V and 4 from J; bases not matched to a gene: 6. The length of the CDR3 is 14 residues. Germline CDR1 is SGHRS and CDR2 is YFSETQ. The DNA for the CDR3 is TGCGCCAGCAGCATCGGGACAGCGGCAGATACGCAGTATTTT. Translating it yields CASSIGTAADTQYF.

This clonotype was seen a handful of times. This chain links TRBV12-3 or TRBV12-4 with TRBJ2-1; weak D call: TRBD1 (5 bases). The CDR3 runs 14 residues. Trimming removed 2 bases at V and 6 bases at J, with 11 bases between. The CDR3 nucleotides read TGTGCCAGCAGTTTAAGGGGCCCCTCCAATGAGCAGTTCTTC. This encodes CASSLRGPSNEQFF.

This chain joins TRBV20-1 and TRBJ2-3; no clear D. V lost 6 bases to trimming and J lost 0 bases, with 22 bases between them. The CDR3 is 17 amino acids. CDR1 is DFQATT, CDR2 SNEGSKA, per germline (reference sequence). Written as DNA, the CDR3 is TGCAGTGCCAAGCTACTAACTACACATTCTAGCACAGATACGCAGTATTTT. Translation: CSAKLLTTHSSTDTQYF.

This clonotype came up a few times. CDR3 DNA: TGTGCCAGCAGCTTGGGCTCCGGGACAGGGTCCTACGAGCAGTACTTC. Its protein product is CASSLGSGTGSYEQYF. The chain combines TRBV5-5 with TRBJ2-7, with 9 nucleotides matching TRBD1. Looked up from germline, CDR1 is SGHKS and CDR2 is YYEKEE (reference sequence). CDR3 length equals 16 residues. Losses at the gene ends were 0 bases for V and 1 base for J; bases not matched to a gene: 5.

The table lists this clonotype with a few counts. The V gene is TRBV6-2 or TRBV6-3, the J gene TRBJ2-2; TRBD1 matches 7 bases. The V and J ends lost 2 bases and 6 bases, in that order; junction bases with no gene match: 0. The CDR3 has 13 residues. Germline CDR1 MNHEY, CDR2 SVGEGT. CDR3 sequence: CASSYQGAGELFF. The CDR3, as DNA: TGTGCCAGCAGTTACCAGGGGGCCGGGGAGCTGTTTTTT.

This chain uses TRBV5-5 with TRBJ2-2; D is undetermined. Germline V gene lookup returns CDR1 SGHKS and CDR2 YYEKEE (reference sequence). This CDR3 is 16 amino acids long. V lost 0 bases and J 4 bases, leaving 13 bases between the germline ends. The chain's CDR3 is CASSLDPGRSTGELFF. The CDR3 DNA sequence: TGTGCCAGCAGCTTGGACCCGGGCAGGAGCACCGGGGAGCTGTTTTTT.

This clonotype was observed many times. CDR3 residues: CASSRHTGELFF. The DNA for the CDR3 is TGTGCCAGCAGTCGACACACCGGGGAGCTGTTTTTT. This chain uses TRBV12-3 or TRBV12-4 with TRBJ2-2; D call uncertain. The CDR3 spans 12 residues. V was trimmed by 5 bases and J by 3 bases, leaving 4 bases between them.

This clonotype was observed a handful of times. V is TRBV30 and J is TRBJ1-5; D is uncertain. The CDR3 has 14 amino acids. The germline V gene has CDR1 GTSNPN and CDR2 SVGIG (reference sequence). Trimming cost V 1 base and J 5 bases, with 12 bases left between them. This CDR3 reads CAWSELDGHQPQHF. In nucleotides, the CDR3 is TGTGCCTGGAGTGAGTTGGACGGTCATCAGCCCCAGCATTTT.

This sequence joins TRBV20-1 and TRBJ2-1; D is undetermined. The germline V gene encodes CDR1 DFQATT and CDR2 SNEGSKA (reference sequence). Trimming removed 2 bases from V and 2 bases from J, with 7 bases in between. The CDR3 totals 13 residues. The CDR3 region is CSARLVTYNEQFF. Here the CDR3 DNA reads TGCAGTGCTAGATTAGTAACCTACAATGAGCAGTTCTTC.

The V gene is TRBV20-1, the J gene TRBJ1-1; D uncertain. Germline loops: CDR1 DFQATT, CDR2 SNEGSKA (reference sequence). Deletions cut 5 bases from V and 4 bases from J, with 14 bases between. The CDR3 runs to 13 residues. The CDR3 nucleotides read TGCAGTGCTCCAAAGAGGTCACGCACTGAAGCTTTCTTT. It yields the protein CSAPKRSRTEAFF.

This sequence joins TRBV20-1 and TRBJ1-5, with TRBD1 identical over 7 bases. Per the germline V gene, CDR1 is DFQATT and CDR2 is SNEGSKA (reference sequence). The V segment lost 3 bases and the J segment 4 bases; nucleotides outside the gene matches: 12. The CDR3 is 16 residues long. The CDR3 DNA follows: TGCAGTGCTAGTAGGGGACTTTTGGGACAGAATCAGCCCCAGCATTTT. Amino acids: CSASRGLLGQNQPQHF.

This clonotype was found many times. V usage is TRBV5-1 and J usage is TRBJ2-1; 8 positions match TRBD2. Germline V gene lookup returns CDR1 SGHRS and CDR2 YFSETQ. CDR3 length: 17 amino acids. V trimming: 4 bases; J trimming: 3 bases; junction bases outside the gene matches: 12. The CDR3 spells CASSVLLAAGGYNEQFF. DNA of the CDR3: TGCGCCAGCAGCGTCCTGCTTGCGGCGGGAGGCTACAATGAGCAGTTCTTC.

This clonotype was counted a few times. The CDR3: CSARDWGDTQYF. CDR3 sequence (DNA): TGCAGTGCTAGAGATTGGGGGGATACGCAGTATTTT. The chain is built from TRBV20-1 and TRBJ2-3, with D tentatively TRBD1 or TRBD2 (5 bases each). The CDR3 runs to 12 residues. CDR1 and CDR2 from the germline V gene are DFQATT and SNEGSKA (reference sequence). V lost 0 bases and J 6 bases, leaving 7 bases between the germline ends.

This clonotype was counted once. This chain links TRBV21-1 with TRBJ2-4; the table's TRBD1 call for D was not verified on the DNA. TRBV21-1 is a pseudogene locus. The CDR3 runs 15 residues. The CDR3 sequence is CASSKTRGHKNIQYF. CDR3 nucleotides: TGTGCCAGCAGCAAAACCAGGGGACACAAAAACATTCAGTACTTC.

The gene calls are TRBV12-3 or TRBV12-4 and TRBJ2-3, with TRBD1 identical over 9 bases. Germline trimming cut 5 bases from V and 4 bases from J; bases unmatched to any gene: 4. The CDR3 spans 14 residues. Written as DNA, the CDR3 is TGTGCCAGCAGTAGGGACAGGGTCGCAGATACGCAGTATTTT. This codes for CASSRDRVADTQYF.

A few counts support this clonotype. This chain joins TRBV3-1 and TRBJ2-3; D is uncertain. Trimming left V 2 bases short and J 3 bases short, with 18 bases between. Germline V gene data show CDR1 as LGHDT and CDR2 as YNNKEL (reference sequence). CDR3 length equals 17 residues. The CDR3 loop reads CASSQRSGMGKTDTQYF. Here the CDR3 DNA reads TGTGCCAGCAGCCAACGGAGTGGGATGGGGAAAACAGATACGCAGTATTTT.

The sample holds a few counts of this clonotype. The V and J genes are TRBV30 and TRBJ1-6; D is unresolved. Looked up from germline, CDR1 is GTSNPN and CDR2 is SVGIG (reference sequence). The CDR3 consists of 12 residues. Trimming took off 4 bases at V and 5 bases at J, with 6 bases between the two ends. CDR3 sequence reads: CAWKLNNSPLHF. CDR3 sequence (DNA): TGTGCCTGGAAGCTGAATAATTCACCCCTCCACTTT. The entire variable domain, with the rest obtained from reference TRBV30 and TRBJ1-6, is as follows: SQTIHQWPATLVQPVGSPLSLECTVEGTSNPNLYWYRQAAGRGLQLLFYSVGIGQISSEVPQNLSASRPQDRQFILSSKKLLLSDSGFYLCAWKLNNSPLHFGNGTRLTVT.

At least ten counts were recorded for this clonotype. This chain connects TRBV6-6 to TRBJ2-2; D is unresolved. CDR1 and CDR2 from the germline V gene are MNHNY and SVGAGI (reference sequence). Deletions cut 6 bases from V and 7 bases from J, with 12 bases between. The CDR3 consists of 13 residues. In nucleotides, the CDR3 is TGTGCCAGCAGGCGCACAAGTATCGGGGAGCTGTTTTTT. It yields the protein CASRRTSIGELFF.

This clonotype came up many times. The chain recombines TRBV12-3 or TRBV12-4 with TRBJ2-3; 10 bases match TRBD1. This CDR3 is built from 15 residues. The J segment lost 3 bases and the V segment lost 6 bases, leaving 6 bases of the junction unmatched. CDR3: CASSPDRGMTDTQYF. Here the CDR3 DNA reads TGTGCCAGCAGCCCGGACAGGGGGATGACAGATACGCAGTATTTT.

This chain connects TRBV6-2 or TRBV6-3 to TRBJ1-2; tentative D call: TRBD1 (5 bases). This CDR3 is built from 16 residues. The germline V and J ends were trimmed by 5 bases and 3 bases, with 19 bases remaining between them. The germline gives CDR1 MNHEY, CDR2 SVGEGT. The CDR3: CASSTPRGRSDYGYTF. CDR3 nucleotide sequence: TGTGCCAGCAGTACACCGCGGGGGAGGAGTGACTATGGCTACACCTTC.

This clonotype was seen only a few times. CDR3 in amino acids: CASSTPLAGLIKNEQFF. The CDR3 coding sequence is TGTGCCAGCAGTACCCCCCTAGCGGGCCTAATAAAAAATGAGCAGTTCTTC. The chain uses TRBV28 and TRBJ2-1; 8 bases align to TRBD2. Germline V CDR1 and CDR2: MDHEN, SYDVKM. The length of the CDR3 is 17 residues. The V gene end was trimmed by 5 bases and the J gene end by 7 bases; junction bases not matched to a gene: 16.

The chain recombines TRBV24-1 with TRBJ1-1; perhaps TRBD1 as D (6 bases). The CDR3 runs 13 residues. In germline, CDR1 is KGHDR, CDR2 SFDVKD. The V gene lost 7 bases and the J gene lost 3 bases, with 11 bases spanning the gap. Written as DNA, the CDR3 is TGTGCCACCAGGAGACAGGTGGACACTGAAGCTTTCTTT. It translates to CATRRQVDTEAFF.

The chain couples TRBV27 to TRBJ2-2; D is unclear. The V and J ends lost 3 bases and 3 bases respectively, with 11 bases between them. This CDR3 has 15 amino acids. CDR1 is MNHEY, CDR2 SMNVEV, per germline (reference sequence). CDR3 nucleotide sequence: TGTGCCAGCAGTTTGCACCTTGGGGACACCGGGGAGCTGTTTTTT. Translation: CASSLHLGDTGELFF.

This clonotype was counted many times. The J gene is TRBJ2-1, the V gene TRBV29-1; D may be TRBD2 (5 bases). The V end lost 4 bases, the J end lost 4 bases, and 17 bases lay between the germline ends. The CDR3 spans 15 residues. CDR1 SQVTM and CDR2 ANQGSEA come from the germline V gene. DNA of the CDR3: TGCAGCGTTGGCGGGTTTGTTCGGCCATACAATGAGCAGTTCTTC. Its translation: CSVGGFVRPYNEQFF.

This clonotype was seen a handful of times. The chain uses TRBV20-1 and TRBJ2-1; 10 nucleotides agree with TRBD2. Germline values: CDR1 DFQATT, CDR2 SNEGSKA (reference sequence). J gave up 7 bases and V 1 base, and 4 bases lay outside the gene matches. The CDR3 is 14 residues long. The CDR3 protein is CSARGLAGANEQFF. The CDR3 nucleotides read TGCAGTGCTAGAGGGCTAGCGGGAGCTAATGAGCAGTTCTTC.

This clonotype was seen ten or more times. J is TRBJ1-2 and V is TRBV4-3, with 10 bases identical to TRBD1. The germline gives CDR1 LGHNA, CDR2 YSLEER. V shed 1 base, J shed 3 bases, and the junction held 2 bases outside the gene matches. This CDR3 has 15 residues. The CDR3 spells CASSQGTGGYYGYTF. The CDR3 coding sequence is TGCGCCAGCAGCCAAGGGACAGGGGGGTACTATGGCTACACCTTC.